Listed here are 22 T cell receptor beta chains from one sample, sequenced in a study of blood T cell repertoires in COVID-19. Sequencing was performed with immunoSEQ multiplex PCR; in TCRdb, only in-frame clones are kept and a portion is missing. The table shows about 380,000 clones, with 70% to 90% occurring only once. The specimen sequenced was PBMCs or T cells enriched from blood (not recorded which). All receptors derive from a woman aged 18-35 years who had recovered from COVID-19.

The chain is built from TRBV10-3 and TRBJ2-1, with TRBD1 as a possible D gene (5 bases). The V and J ends lost 6 bases and 6 bases respectively, with 18 bases between them. CDR3 length: 15 residues. Germline V gives CDR1 ENHRY, CDR2 SYGVKD. The CDR3 sequence is CAISDQGVVVNEQFF. The DNA for the CDR3 is TGTGCCATCAGCGACCAGGGTGTGGTTGTCAATGAGCAGTTCTTC.

The gene calls are TRBV7-2 and TRBJ2-5; no clear D gene. Germline values: CDR1 SGHTA, CDR2 FQGNSA. V lost 5 bases, J lost 2 bases, and 12 bases lay in between. The CDR3 has 14 amino acids. As DNA, the CDR3 is TGTGCCAGCAGCACTGGTGGGCCTCAAGAGACCCAGTACTTC. Translating it yields CASSTGGPQETQYF.

The genes are TRBV3-1 (or the pseudogene TRBV3-2) and TRBJ2-7; 15 positions match TRBD2. Germline V gene lookup returns CDR1 LGHDT and CDR2 YNNKEL (reference sequence). CDR3 length: 15 amino acids. Germline trimming cut 6 bases from V and 5 bases from J; bases unmatched to any gene: 5. The DNA for the CDR3 is TGTGCCAGCAGGGATTGGACTAGCGGGGGGGACGAGCAGTACTTC. It codes for CASRDWTSGGDEQYF.

The chain combines TRBV7-9 with TRBJ2-2; D remains ambiguous. Germline CDR1 and CDR2: SEHNR and FQNEAQ (reference sequence). CDR3 length: 16 amino acids. The ends were cut back, 3 bases at V and 1 base at J, with 12 bases in the middle. The CDR3 coding sequence is TGTGCCAGCAGCTTGGCCCCGACGGGGAACACCGGGGAGCTGTTTTTT. Protein product: CASSLAPTGNTGELFF.

CDR3 region: CASTERGATDTQYF. The CDR3 region has the DNA TGTGCCAGCACCGAGCGGGGTGCCACAGATACGCAGTATTTT. This chain connects TRBV27 to TRBJ2-3, with 7 bases aligning to TRBD2. The germline V gene encodes CDR1 MNHEY and CDR2 SMNVEV (reference sequence). The CDR3 has 14 residues. After removal of 7 bases from V and 2 bases from J, the junction contained 6 bases not matched to a gene.

The J gene is TRBJ1-1, the V gene TRBV5-4; D unclear. Germline V gene lookup returns CDR1 SGHNT and CDR2 YYREEE (reference sequence). Trimming removed 0 bases from V and 4 bases from J, with 10 bases in between. This CDR3 contains 14 residues. CDR3 residues: CASSLGRDPTEAFF. Written as DNA, the CDR3 is TGTGCCAGCAGCTTGGGACGGGATCCCACTGAAGCTTTCTTT. Using reference TRBV5-4 and TRBJ1-1 for the parts outside the CDR3, the full variable domain is ETGVTQSPTHLIKTRGQQVTLRCSSQSGHNTVSWYQQALGQGPQFIFQYYREEENGRGNFPPRFSGLQFPNYSSELNVNALELDDSALYLCASSLGRDPTEAFFGQGTRLTVV.

The chain employs TRBV7-9 and TRBJ1-5, with D unclear. V was shortened by 5 bases and J by 1 base, with 15 bases between the two germline ends. The germline gives CDR1 SEHNR, CDR2 FQNEAQ (reference sequence). The CDR3 has 16 residues. CDR3 in amino acids: CASSPLEGKSNQPQHF. CDR3 DNA: TGTGCCAGCAGCCCCCTGGAGGGTAAGAGCAATCAGCCCCAGCATTTT.

Here the CDR3 DNA reads TGTGCCAGCACCCGGGTCCAAACTAATGAAAAACTGTTTTTT. Translation gives CASTRVQTNEKLFF. The chain employs TRBV2 and TRBJ1-4; D is ambiguous. CDR1 is SNHLY, CDR2 FYNNEI, per germline. The germline V and J ends were trimmed by 7 bases and 1 base, with 10 bases remaining between them. There are 14 residues in the CDR3.

The chain is built from TRBV7-3 and TRBJ2-3, with D possibly being TRBD2 (5 bases). The CDR3 extends over 14 amino acids. The V end was cut by 5 bases, the J end by 5 bases, with 14 bases between. CDR1 and CDR2 from the germline V gene are SGHTA and FQGTGA. The CDR3 sequence: CASSRGLGVDTQYF. CDR3 bases: TGTGCCAGCAGCCGAGGACTCGGGGTAGATACGCAGTATTTT.

The rearrangement links TRBV30 to TRBJ2-5; possible D gene TRBD2, 5 bases. Trimming left V 0 bases short and J 1 base short, with 12 bases between. The CDR3 loop spans 15 amino acids. The germline gives CDR1 GTSNPN, CDR2 SVGIG (reference sequence). CDR3: CAWSVRSGVQETQYF. The CDR3 nucleotides read TGTGCCTGGAGTGTAAGGAGCGGCGTCCAAGAGACCCAGTACTTC.

This clone was seen a single time. This chain joins TRBV4-2 and TRBJ1-4; D not certain. This CDR3 has 15 amino acids. Germline V lookup: CDR1 LGHNA, CDR2 YNFKEQ. V shed 0 bases and J shed 8 bases, with 13 bases lying between them. CDR3: CASSQDRGPREKLFF. CDR3 bases: TGTGCCAGCAGCCAAGATCGCGGCCCCCGCGAAAAACTGTTTTTT.

V gene TRBV7-3 combines with J gene TRBJ2-3; 8 nucleotides match TRBD2. The V gene's germline CDR1 is SGHTA and CDR2 FQGTGA. The CDR3 contains 16 residues. V was clipped by 6 bases and J by 0 bases; unmatched bases: 8. The CDR3 sequence: CASSYLAGTSTDTQYF. In DNA, the CDR3 is TGTGCCAGCAGTTATTTAGCGGGGACTAGCACAGATACGCAGTATTTT.

The rearrangement links TRBV27 to TRBJ1-4; TRBD1 matches at 10 bases. Germline assignment: CDR1 MNHEY and CDR2 SMNVEV (reference sequence). The V gene end was trimmed by 6 bases and the J gene end by 2 bases; junction bases not matched to a gene: 6. The CDR3 runs to 16 residues. The CDR3: CASRDRDRGTNEKLFF. The CDR3 DNA sequence: TGTGCCAGCAGAGACCGGGACAGGGGTACTAATGAAAAACTGTTTTTT.

The rearrangement links TRBV27 to TRBJ1-3; 9 nucleotides align to TRBD1. From germline, CDR1 is MNHEY and CDR2 SMNVEV (reference sequence). With 6 bases clipped from V and 8 bases from J, the junction kept 17 bases outside the gene matches. The CDR3 length is 17 residues. CDR3 bases: TGTGCCAGCAGCCCACTTCCCCCGGGACAGGGAGTGGACACCATATATTTT. Residues: CASSPLPPGQGVDTIYF.

The rearrangement links TRBV4-1 to TRBJ1-4; 7 positions agree with TRBD1. The CDR3 runs 15 residues. V shed 6 bases, J shed 5 bases, and the junction held 9 bases outside the gene matches. The germline CDR1 and CDR2 sequences are MGHRA and YSYEKL. CDR3 DNA: TGCGCCAGCAGAAAGCCGGGACAGAAGAATGAAAAACTGTTTTTT. It codes for CASRKPGQKNEKLFF.

The rearrangement joins TRBV5-1 to TRBJ2-5; 12 bases align to TRBD2. The length of the CDR3 is 18 residues. The V gene end was trimmed by 5 bases and the J gene end by 2 bases; junction bases not matched to a gene: 13. Germline V lookup: CDR1 SGHRS, CDR2 YFSETQ. CDR3 loop: CASRRKTGLAGTQETQYF. The CDR3 DNA is TGCGCCAGCAGACGAAAGACGGGACTAGCGGGTACTCAAGAGACCCAGTACTTC.

The J gene is TRBJ1-2, the V gene TRBV5-5; 11 bases agree with TRBD1. CDR3 length equals 16 residues. In germline, CDR1 is SGHKS, CDR2 YYEKEE (reference sequence). V trimming: 4 bases; J trimming: 0 bases; junction bases outside the gene matches: 5. In nucleotides, the CDR3 is TGTGCCAGCAGCCGGGACAGGGGGACTTCTAACTATGGCTACACCTTC. Protein product: CASSRDRGTSNYGYTF.

This chain uses TRBV2 with TRBJ1-4; D is unclear. With 4 bases removed from V and 5 bases from J, the gap between germline ends came to 8 bases. Per germline, CDR1 SNHLY and CDR2 FYNNEI. This CDR3 region has 13 residues. This chain's CDR3 is CASSVWQNEKLFF. CDR3 DNA sequence: TGTGCCAGCAGTGTGTGGCAGAATGAAAAACTGTTTTTT.

V gene TRBV5-1 combines with J gene TRBJ2-2; 7 bases agree with TRBD1. This CDR3 spans 17 amino acids. Germline V CDR1 and CDR2: SGHRS, YFSETQ. V lost 0 bases and J lost 6; bases outside the gene matches: 11. The CDR3 loop is CASSLGNTGVSAGELFF. CDR3 coding DNA: TGCGCCAGCAGCTTGGGTAACACAGGGGTAAGCGCCGGGGAGCTGTTTTTT.

The DNA for the CDR3 is TGTGCCAGCAGTTACACGCAGGACAGAACCTACGAGCAGTACTTC. Protein product: CASSYTQDRTYEQYF. The V call is TRBV6-9, the J call TRBJ2-7; possibly TRBD1 for D (6 bases). Between the trimmed V and J ends, which lost 3 bases and 2 bases, there was a span of 14 bases. The CDR3 sequence is 15 residues long. Germline CDR1 MNHGY, CDR2 SVAAGI.

This clone was counted a few times. The chain has TRBV4-3 and TRBJ2-5, with 7 bases matching TRBD1. V was clipped by 6 bases and J by 2 bases; unmatched bases: 9. The germline CDR1 and CDR2 sequences are LGHNA and YSLEER. CDR3 length: 15 amino acids. CDR3 region: CASRLDRSGQETQYF. The CDR3 DNA follows: TGCGCCAGCAGACTGGACAGGTCCGGACAAGAGACCCAGTACTTC.

V is TRBV5-4 and J is TRBJ1-2; D remains unclear. Germline CDR1 and CDR2: SGHNT and YYREEE (reference sequence). The CDR3 is 12 amino acids. With 0 bases removed from V and 5 bases from J, the gap between germline ends came to 5 bases. The DNA of the CDR3 is TGTGCCAGCAGCTTGGCTGAGTATGGCTACACCTTC. Translated: CASSLAEYGYTF.